The 23 T cell receptor beta chains reported below all come from one sample, sequenced in a study of T cell responses to AZD1222 COVID-19 vaccine. Method: immunoSEQ multiplex PCR; TCRdb's copy keeps in-frame clones and lacks some. The sample contains some 150,000 clones, 80% to 95% of which appear only once. The sample here was peripheral blood, taken 28 days after the second AZD1222 dose. Source of these receptors: an adult who received the AZD1222 COVID-19 vaccine.

This chain uses TRBV6-5 with TRBJ2-2; D may be TRBD2 (5 bases). V lost 6 bases, J lost 10 bases, and 9 bases lay in between. Germline CDR1 MNHEY, CDR2 SVGAGI. The CDR3 spans 11 residues. CDR3 coding DNA: TGTGCCAGCAGGGTCGGGGAGGAGCTGTTTTTT. It is translated as CASRVGEELFF.

For this clone: At one of its ends the junction is not consistent with the germline gene, which may arise from a read error. The chain links TRBV10-1 to TRBJ2-3; 11 bases match TRBD2. CDR1 and CDR2 (germline): WNHNN, SYGVQD (reference sequence). This CDR3 region has 13 residues. In nucleotides, the CDR3 is TGCGCCAGCAGTGAACTAGCGGGAGCCCCCCCAGATTTT. It encodes CASSELAGAPPDF.

CDR3 sequence: CASSQETYEQYF. The CDR3 bases are TGTGCCAGCAGCCAAGAAACCTACGAGCAGTACTTC. This chain links TRBV3-1 (or the pseudogene TRBV3-2) with TRBJ2-7; D gene unclear. The germline V and J ends were trimmed by 0 bases and 2 bases, with 2 bases remaining between them. The CDR3 extends over 12 amino acids. In germline, CDR1 is LGHDT, CDR2 YNNKEL (reference sequence).

The rearrangement uses TRBV6-5 and TRBJ1-2; D not resolved. Germline CDR1 and CDR2: MNHEY and SVGAGI. V was pared by 2 bases and J by 3 bases, with 13 bases between. There are 15 residues in the CDR3. Written as DNA, the CDR3 is TGTGCCAGCAGTTACCTCTTAGGGTCGGACTATGGCTACACCTTC. It codes for CASSYLLGSDYGYTF.

The chain employs TRBV4-2 and TRBJ2-3; D possibly corresponds to TRBD2 (6 bases). Germline V lookup: CDR1 LGHNA, CDR2 YNFKEQ. The CDR3 extends over 16 amino acids. V lost 4 bases, J lost 2 bases, and 16 bases lay in between. The CDR3 coding sequence is TGTGCCAGCAGCCCTCGCCCGCGGGACTTCACAGATACGCAGTATTTT. Translated, it gives CASSPRPRDFTDTQYF.

J is TRBJ2-6 and V is TRBV19; D remains ambiguous. This CDR3 is built from 14 residues. V lost 3 bases to trimming and J lost 2 bases, with 5 bases between them. CDR1 and CDR2 from the germline V gene are LNHDA and SQIVND (reference sequence). The CDR3 spells CASSILPGANVLTF. CDR3 in DNA: TGTGCCAGTAGTATTTTGCCTGGGGCCAACGTCCTGACTTTC.

The V call is TRBV5-5, the J call TRBJ1-2, with D hard to call. The CDR3 spans 15 residues. V gave up 5 bases and J gave up 4 bases, with 18 bases separating them. From germline, CDR1 is SGHKS and CDR2 YYEKEE (reference sequence). This chain's CDR3 is CASSFRGYLGYGYTF. The CDR3 DNA follows: TGTGCCAGCAGTTTTAGAGGGTATCTTGGCTATGGCTACACCTTC.

This chain joins TRBV27 and TRBJ1-4, with TRBD1 matching over 7 bases. CDR1 MNHEY and CDR2 SMNVEV come from the germline V gene (reference sequence). J lost 8 bases, V lost 2 bases, and 11 bases had no gene match. The CDR3 runs to 16 residues. CDR3: CASSLNSRGGFEKLFF. In nucleotides, the CDR3 is TGTGCCAGCAGTTTAAATTCTCGAGGGGGCTTCGAAAAACTGTTTTTT. Using reference TRBV27 and TRBJ1-4 for the parts outside the CDR3, the full variable domain is EAQVTQNPRYLITVTGKKLTVTCSQNMNHEYMSWYRQDPGLGLRQIYYSMNVEVTDKGDVPEGYKVSRKEKRNFPLILESPSPNQTSLYFCASSLNSRGGFEKLFFGSGTQLSVL.

In its sample, this clone was seen a few times. The chain uses TRBV28 and TRBJ1-5; D uncertain. The CDR3 is made up of 15 amino acids. The V gene lost 3 bases and the J gene lost 1 base, with 10 bases spanning the gap. Germline V gene data show CDR1 as MDHEN and CDR2 as SYDVKM. CDR3 residues: CASSLTFTSNQPQHF. As DNA, the CDR3 is TGTGCCAGCAGTTTGACATTTACAAGCAATCAGCCCCAGCATTTT.

The chain combines TRBV5-1 with TRBJ2-5, with 8 bases that match TRBD2. With 0 bases clipped from V and 2 bases from J, the junction kept 9 bases outside the gene matches. From germline, CDR1 is SGHRS and CDR2 YFSETQ. The CDR3 is made up of 17 amino acids. In DNA form, the CDR3 reads TGCGCCAGCAGCTTGGCCGGGATAGCGGGACCGCAAGAGACCCAGTACTTC. Amino acid sequence: CASSLAGIAGPQETQYF. The variable domain in full, with the rest retrieved from reference TRBV5-1 and TRBJ2-5, is KAGVTQTPRYLIKTRGQQVTLSCSPISGHRSVSWYQQTPGQGLQFLFEYFSETQRNKGNFPGRFSGRQFSNSRSEMNVSTLELGDSALYLCASSLAGIAGPQETQYFGPGTRLLVL.

The V gene is TRBV4-2, the J gene TRBJ2-2; 9 bases match TRBD2. V lost 0 bases, J lost 4 bases, and 9 bases stayed unmatched. Looked up from germline, CDR1 is LGHNA and CDR2 is YNFKEQ. The CDR3 consists of 18 residues. The CDR3 DNA follows: TGTGCCAGCAGCCAAGATAGCGGGAGTTCGGATGGCACCGGGGAGCTGTTTTTT. Translating it yields CASSQDSGSSDGTGELFF.

This clone has just one count. The chain carries TRBV19 and TRBJ2-5; D possibly corresponds to TRBD2 (6 bases). The CDR3 contains 15 residues. V lost 0 bases to trimming and J lost 2 bases, with 10 bases between them. Per germline, CDR1 LNHDA and CDR2 SQIVND (reference sequence). The CDR3 here is CASSIDWGLQETQYF. The CDR3 region has the DNA TGTGCCAGTAGTATAGATTGGGGACTGCAAGAGACCCAGTACTTC.

V and J are TRBV2 and TRBJ2-7; D possibly corresponds to TRBD2 (5 bases). Trimming shortened V by 6 bases and J by 10 bases, and 25 bases separated the two germline ends. This CDR3 comprises 15 residues. The germline V gene encodes CDR1 SNHLY and CDR2 FYNNEI. CDR3: CASSQGGRSWRNQYF. The CDR3 nucleotides read TGTGCCAGCAGCCAAGGAGGCAGGTCTTGGCGGAATCAGTACTTC.

CDR3 DNA: TGTGCCAGCAGGGGAGGGGGGGCTCGGACTGAAGCTTTCTTT. Amino acid sequence: CASRGGGARTEAFF. V usage is TRBV3-1 (or the pseudogene TRBV3-2) and J usage is TRBJ1-1; TRBD1 is a possible D gene (6 bases). This CDR3 has 14 amino acids. Per germline, CDR1 LGHDT and CDR2 YNNKEL (reference sequence). Between the trimmed V and J ends, which lost 6 bases and 5 bases, there was a span of 16 bases.

The rearrangement joins TRBV5-1 to TRBJ2-1; 11 bases align to TRBD2. Germline CDR1 reads SGHRS; CDR2 reads YFSETQ. The CDR3 loop spans 16 amino acids. The V segment lost 0 bases and the J segment 7 bases; nucleotides outside the gene matches: 6. The CDR3 is CASSLGGLAVSNEQFF. The CDR3 DNA sequence: TGCGCCAGCAGCTTGGGGGGACTAGCGGTGTCTAATGAGCAGTTCTTC.

V usage is TRBV7-9 and J usage is TRBJ1-1; D unresolved. V was shortened by 4 bases and J by 6 bases, with 12 bases between the two germline ends. CDR1 is SEHNR, CDR2 FQNEAQ, per germline (reference sequence). The CDR3 covers 13 residues. The DNA for the CDR3 is TGTGCCAGCAGCTCGCAGTATACCCCTGAAGCTTTCTTT. Translation: CASSSQYTPEAFF.

V is TRBV4-1 and J is TRBJ2-5, with 9 bases identical to TRBD1. This CDR3 has 16 residues. With 1 base clipped from V and 3 bases from J, the junction kept 6 bases outside the gene matches. Germline-derived CDR1 and CDR2 are MGHRA and YSYEKL. The CDR3 sequence: CASSQVTGTGKETQYF. CDR3 nucleotides: TGCGCCAGCAGCCAAGTGACCGGGACAGGGAAAGAGACCCAGTACTTC.

The gene calls are TRBV6-5 and TRBJ2-5; D uncertain. There are 15 residues in the CDR3. V lost 1 base to trimming and J lost 1 base, with 10 bases between them. Germline V CDR1 and CDR2: MNHEY, SVGAGI. For the CDR3, the DNA is TGTGCCAGCAGTTACTTCGACCTGGCCCAAGAGACCCAGTACTTC. Translating gives CASSYFDLAQETQYF.

This clone was counted once. The genes are TRBV5-1 and TRBJ2-3; D is possibly TRBD1 (6 bases). With 4 bases removed from V and 3 bases from J, the gap between germline ends came to 18 bases. The CDR3 totals 16 residues. Germline V gene data show CDR1 as SGHRS and CDR2 as YFSETQ. CDR3 bases: TGCGCCAGCAGCGCTACAGGGAACCCTGGGACAGATACGCAGTATTTT. This encodes CASSATGNPGTDTQYF. The full variable domain, rest sourced from reference TRBV5-1 and TRBJ2-3, is KAGVTQTPRYLIKTRGQQVTLSCSPISGHRSVSWYQQTPGQGLQFLFEYFSETQRNKGNFPGRFSGRQFSNSRSEMNVSTLELGDSALYLCASSATGNPGTDTQYFGPGTRLTVL.

The rearrangement uses TRBV11-3 and TRBJ1-4, with a tentative D call TRBD1 (6 bases). Between the trimmed V and J ends, which lost 4 bases and 5 bases, there was a span of 14 bases. The CDR3 totals 15 residues. CDR1 is SGHNT, CDR2 YENEEA, per germline. The CDR3 loop is CASSSLTGENEKLFF. The CDR3 nucleotides read TGTGCCAGCAGCTCATTGACAGGCGAAAATGAAAAACTGTTTTTT. Supplemented by reference TRBV11-3 and TRBJ1-4, the full variable domain reads EAGVVQSPRYKIIEKKQPVAFWCNPISGHNTLYWYLQNLGQGPELLIRYENEEAVDDSQLPKDRFSAERLKGVDSTLKIQPAELGDSAVYLCASSSLTGENEKLFFGSGTQLSVL.

This sequence joins TRBV28 and TRBJ2-1; a possible D gene is TRBD1 (5 bases). Per germline, CDR1 MDHEN and CDR2 SYDVKM. Deletions cut 2 bases from V and 0 bases from J, with 11 bases between. The CDR3 consists of 16 residues. The CDR3 reads CASSLDSLSSYNEQFF. The CDR3 nucleotides read TGTGCCAGCAGTTTAGACAGCCTGAGCTCCTACAATGAGCAGTTCTTC.

The rearrangement uses TRBV5-1 and TRBJ1-2; D unresolved. The CDR3 runs 14 residues. Germline loops: CDR1 SGHRS, CDR2 YFSETQ. V dropped 0 bases and J dropped 2 bases, with 8 bases sitting between them. CDR3 protein: CASSLVLGNYGYTF. The CDR3 bases are TGCGCCAGCAGCTTGGTTTTGGGGAACTATGGCTACACCTTC.

V and J are TRBV27 and TRBJ2-7; 9 bases line up with TRBD1. CDR1 is MNHEY and CDR2 is SMNVEV in the germline V gene (reference sequence). CDR3 size: 15 residues. J lost 2 bases, V lost 3 bases, and 5 bases had no gene match. The CDR3, as DNA: TGTGCCAGCAGTTTTCGACGACAGGGGGCCTACGAGCAGTACTTC. Its translation: CASSFRRQGAYEQYF.